The sequence of this T cell receptor (beta chain) was determined in a study of OX40 agonist ivuxolimab in advanced cancers. General study points: It was not determined which antigens were specifically recognized by the peripheral T cells that had undergone clonal expansion.

V lost 6 bases and J lost 5, with 11 bases in between. CDR1 and CDR2 from the germline V gene are KGHSH and LQKENI. This CDR3 comprises 13 residues. Points on this clone: Its specificity is not known.

The assay was immunoSEQ multiplex PCR, and TCRdb's table has in-frame clones only and misses some. The table shows 15,000 to 20,000 clones, with approximately 86% occurring only once. The specimen comprised CD4+ or CD8+ T cells sorted from blood, sampled in a trial of the OX40 agonist ivuxolimab. The sequence was obtained from an adult with an advanced solid tumor such as melanoma, head and neck, liver or kidney cancer. The chain uses TRBV18 and TRBJ2-4; the D is unclear. CDR3 coding DNA: TGTGCCAGCTCCATCGGCTTCCAAAACATTCAGTACTTC. Protein sequence: CASSIGFQNIQYF. The whole variable domain, remainder taken from reference TRBV18 and TRBJ2-4, is NAGVMQNPRHLVRRRGQEARLRCSPMKGHSHVYWYRQLPEEGLKFMVYLQKENIIDESGMPKERFSAEFPKEGPSILRIQQVVRGDSAAYFCASSIGFQNIQYFGAGTRLSVL.